These 10 T cell receptor beta chains came from one sample sequenced in a study of control samples from healthy donors and cancer patients. Only in-frame clones appear in the TCRdb table, and some are missing; sequencing was by immunoSEQ multiplex PCR. The sample comprises more than 120,000 clones, about 91% of which are singletons, and approximately 3.2% rests with the top ten. Sequenced input: blood. The source of these receptors is a man aged 25 to 40 in good health.

The V gene is TRBV10-3, the J gene TRBJ2-1, with a possible D match to TRBD1 (6 bases). CDR3 length: 15 amino acids. Trimming took 3 bases from V and 8 from J, leaving 17 bases between them. Germline CDR1 reads ENHRY; CDR2 reads SYGVKD. The CDR3 reads CAISDPGTTGYEQFF. The CDR3 nucleotides read TGTGCCATCAGTGACCCCGGGACAACTGGCTATGAGCAGTTCTTC.

The chain employs TRBV7-8 and TRBJ1-2, with 7 bases matching TRBD1. J lost 1 base, V lost 4 bases, and 3 bases had no gene match. The CDR3 covers 14 residues. Germline CDR1 is SGHVS and CDR2 is FQNEAQ. The CDR3 loop is CASSWRQGNYGYTF. CDR3 DNA: TGTGCCAGCAGCTGGCGACAGGGTAACTATGGCTACACCTTC.

CDR3: CASRGGRSNQPQHF. The DNA for the CDR3 is TGTGCCAGCAGAGGGGGTAGGAGCAATCAGCCCCAGCATTTT. V and J are TRBV6-5 and TRBJ1-5; D perhaps matches TRBD1 (6 bases). Germline values: CDR1 MNHEY, CDR2 SVGAGI. The CDR3 has 14 residues. Trimming took 6 bases from V and 1 from J, leaving 10 bases between them.

The chain joins TRBV6-5 to TRBJ1-1; no reliable D call. The CDR3 loop spans 15 amino acids. V was pared by 6 bases and J by 0 bases, with 14 bases between. Per germline, CDR1 MNHEY and CDR2 SVGAGI. The CDR3 DNA is TGTGCCAGCAGATTTCGCAGATTGGTGAACACTGAAGCTTTCTTT. Protein: CASRFRRLVNTEAFF.

The rearrangement links TRBV24-1 to TRBJ1-1; D might be TRBD1 (6 bases). CDR3 length: 15 amino acids. Germline CDR1 KGHDR, CDR2 SFDVKD. The V gene lost 3 bases and the J gene lost 0 bases, with 10 bases spanning the gap. The CDR3 loop reads CATSDGQGMNTEAFF. The CDR3 DNA follows: TGTGCCACCAGTGATGGGCAGGGGATGAACACTGAAGCTTTCTTT.

The chain carries TRBV5-1 and TRBJ2-5, with 11 bases fitting TRBD2. The germline CDR1 and CDR2 sequences are SGHRS and YFSETQ. The CDR3 totals 16 residues. Losses at the gene ends were 2 bases for V and 5 bases for J; bases not matched to a gene: 8. The DNA of the CDR3 is TGCGCCAGCAGCTTTAGCGGGGGGGCGAAGGCGGAGACCCAGTACTTC. It is translated as CASSFSGGAKAETQYF.

This chain joins TRBV7-9 and TRBJ1-2, with D hard to call. Trimming removed 5 bases at V and 4 bases at J, with 14 bases between. Looked up from germline, CDR1 is SEHNR and CDR2 is FQNEAQ (reference sequence). This CDR3 has 14 residues. For the CDR3, the DNA is TGTGCCAGCAGCCCGGAAGTGGCAGGCTATGGCTACACCTTC. Residues: CASSPEVAGYGYTF.

This clone was found once. The V call is TRBV28, the J call TRBJ1-4; the D is unclear. The V end lost 1 base, the J end lost 4 bases, and 10 bases lay between the germline ends. The CDR3 spans 15 residues. The V gene's germline CDR1 is MDHEN and CDR2 SYDVKM. The CDR3 loop is CASSLFVQINEKLFF. CDR3 sequence (DNA): TGTGCCAGCAGTTTATTCGTCCAGATTAATGAAAAACTGTTTTTT.

This sequence joins TRBV7-6 and TRBJ1-6, with 7 bases identical to TRBD1. V was clipped by 5 bases and J by 3 bases; unmatched bases: 4. This CDR3 comprises 15 residues. Germline-derived CDR1 and CDR2 are SGHVS and FNYEAQ. The CDR3 spells CASSPRQGYNSPLHF. In DNA, the CDR3 is TGTGCCAGCAGCCCGAGACAGGGCTATAATTCACCCCTCCACTTT.

The V call is TRBV28, the J call TRBJ2-3, with 8 bases aligning to TRBD1. The CDR3 extends over 17 amino acids. The V segment lost 3 bases and the J segment 0 bases; nucleotides outside the gene matches: 8. Germline lookup yields CDR1 MDHEN and CDR2 SYDVKM. CDR3 sequence reads: CASSFIGQGGSTDTQYF. The CDR3 coding sequence is TGTGCCAGCAGTTTTATTGGACAGGGCGGAAGCACAGATACGCAGTATTTT.